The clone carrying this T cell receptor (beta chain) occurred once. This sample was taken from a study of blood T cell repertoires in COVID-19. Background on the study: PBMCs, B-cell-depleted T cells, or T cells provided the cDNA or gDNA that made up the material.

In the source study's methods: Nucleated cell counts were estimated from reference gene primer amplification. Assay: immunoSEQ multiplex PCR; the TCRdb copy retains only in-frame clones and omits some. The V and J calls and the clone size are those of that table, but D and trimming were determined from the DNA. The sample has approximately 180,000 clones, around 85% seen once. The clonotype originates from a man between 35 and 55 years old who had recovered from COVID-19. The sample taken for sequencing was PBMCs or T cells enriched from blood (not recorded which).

The CDR3 sequence is CASSQGEGASNQPQHF. The DNA for the CDR3 is TGTGCCAGCAGCCAAGGAGAGGGGGCGAGCAATCAGCCCCAGCATTTT. The chain combines TRBV3-1 (or the pseudogene TRBV3-2) with TRBJ1-5; 7 bases are a match to TRBD1. V trimming: 1 base; J trimming: 1 base; junction bases outside the gene matches: 4. The germline V gene has CDR1 LGHDT and CDR2 YNNKEL (reference sequence). The CDR3 consists of 16 residues.